These T cell receptor beta chains were read from a single sample in a study of blood T cell repertoires in COVID-19. The protocol was immunoSEQ multiplex PCR, while the TCRdb copy is restricted to in-frame clones and leaves out a portion. The profile shows around 300,000 clones, about nine tenths of them singletons. Material for sequencing was peripheral blood. All receptors come from a man aged 18-30 years with active or convalescent COVID-19. CDR3s include the opening cysteine and the closing phenylalanine or tryptophan. D genes are given only for firm matches. Size values are once, few and many counts, or a class for expanded clones, and some rows have none.

size,J,V,D,CDR3,DNA
.,TRBJ1-2,TRBV19,.,CASSYTGNYGYTF,TGTGCCAGTAGTTATACAGGAAACTATGGCTACACCTTC
.,TRBJ1-5,TRBV27,TRBD1,CASSLSVPGQGLNQPQHF,TGTGCCAGCAGTTTATCTGTTCCGGGACAGGGATTGAATCAGCCCCAGCATTTT
.,TRBJ1-2,TRBV4-1,.,CASSQVPGVGSYGYTF,TGCGCCAGCAGCCAGGTCCCGGGAGTGGGGAGCTATGGCTACACCTTC
.,TRBJ2-1,TRBV5-1,TRBD2,CASSEGTSGSRRNEQFF,TGCGCCAGCAGCGAGGGGACTAGCGGGAGTCGTCGGAATGAGCAGTTCTTC
.,TRBJ2-1,TRBV18,.,CASSPGKREVLNEQFF,TGTGCCAGCTCACCAGGGAAGAGGGAGGTTTTGAATGAGCAGTTCTTC
.,TRBJ1-5,TRBV21-1,.,CASSKVDEASNQPQHF,TGTGCCAGCAGCAAAGTAGACGAGGCGAGCAATCAGCCCCAGCATTTT
.,TRBJ1-2,TRBV27,.,CASSSRGESYGYTF,TGTGCCAGCAGCTCTCGGGGGGAGAGCTATGGCTACACCTTC
.,TRBJ2-7,TRBV5-1,.,CASRGGPSIDEQYF,TGCGCCAGTCGAGGGGGTCCTAGCATTGACGAGCAGTACTTC
.,TRBJ1-6,TRBV19,TRBD1,CASRRGQGDSPLHF,TGTGCCAGTAGGAGGGGACAGGGGGATTCACCCCTCCACTTT
.,TRBJ1-6,TRBV4-3,.,CASSQSRRSSYNSPLHF,TGCGCCAGCAGCCAAAGTAGGCGGAGCTCCTATAATTCACCCCTCCACTTT
.,TRBJ1-4,TRBV4-1,.,CASSQANEKLFF,TGCGCCAGCAGCCAAGCGAATGAAAAACTGTTTTTT
few,TRBJ1-3,TRBV5-4,.,CASSLSGNTIYF,TGTGCCAGCAGCTTGTCGGGAAACACCATATATTTT
.,TRBJ1-3,TRBV6-5,.,CASSYQGTGNTIYF,TGTGCCAGCAGTTACCAGGGAACAGGAAACACCATATATTTT
.,TRBJ2-3,TRBV4-1,TRBD2,CASSQGPGLAVADTQYF,TGCGCCAGCAGCCAAGGCCCGGGACTAGCGGTTGCAGATACGCAGTATTTT
.,TRBJ1-1,TRBV18,TRBD1,CASSPGTGRTEAFF,TGTGCCAGCTCACCGGGGACAGGGCGGACTGAAGCTTTCTTT
.,TRBJ1-2,TRBV5-1,.,CASSLAGDNYGYTF,TGCGCCAGCAGCTTGGCAGGGGACAACTATGGCTACACCTTC
.,TRBJ2-3,TRBV27,TRBD1,CASKTGVGTDTQYF,TGTGCCAGCAAGACAGGGGTAGGCACAGATACGCAGTATTTT
.,TRBJ1-1,TRBV10-1,.,CASSARGAEAFF,TGCGCCAGCAGTGCCAGGGGAGCTGAAGCTTTCTTT
.,TRBJ1-2,TRBV9,.,CASSARIGGRRSGYGYTF,TGTGCCAGCAGCGCTCGCATAGGGGGACGGAGGAGCGGCTATGGCTACACCTTC
.,TRBJ2-1,TRBV27,TRBD1,CASSPTGQGWNEQFF,TGTGCCAGCAGTCCTACTGGACAGGGGTGGAATGAGCAGTTCTTC
.,TRBJ2-1,TRBV5-1,.,CASSLGQASNEQFF,TGCGCCAGCAGCTTGGGACAGGCTAGCAATGAGCAGTTCTTC
.,TRBJ2-7,TRBV12-3/TRBV12-4,.,CASSPGGEQYF,TGTGCCAGCAGCCCAGGAGGCGAGCAGTACTTC
.,TRBJ1-6,TRBV12-3/TRBV12-4,.,CAGQQGSGSPLHF,TGTGCCGGACAACAGGGATCGGGTTCACCCCTCCACTTT
.,TRBJ1-2,TRBV11-2,.,CASSLGVTGYTF,TGTGCCAGCAGCTTAGGAGTCACCGGCTACACCTTC
.,TRBJ2-5,TRBV28,TRBD2,CASSPLGGEGGETQYF,TGTGCCAGCAGTCCCCTCGGGGGGGAGGGTGGAGAGACCCAGTACTTC
.,TRBJ1-5,TRBV24-1,.,CATSKRDSNQPQHF,TGTGCCACCAGTAAGAGAGATAGCAATCAGCCCCAGCATTTT
.,TRBJ1-1,TRBV6-5,TRBD1,CASMRGQGNTEAFF,TGTGCCAGCATGCGGGGACAGGGGAACACTGAAGCTTTCTTT
.,TRBJ2-2,TRBV11-3,TRBD1,CASSLDPGQGAVNTGELFF,TGTGCCAGCAGCTTGGATCCGGGACAGGGGGCGGTAAACACCGGGGAGCTGTTTTTT
.,TRBJ2-5,TRBV2,TRBD1,CASRTTGGLQETQYF,TGTGCCAGCAGGACGACAGGGGGCCTTCAAGAGACCCAGTACTTC
.,TRBJ1-2,TRBV19,.,CASVSGPYGYTF,TGTGCCAGTGTATCAGGGCCCTATGGCTACACCTTC
.,TRBJ1-3,TRBV4-1,TRBD1,CASSQDRGATIYF,TGCGCCAGCAGCCAGGACAGGGGAGCCACCATATATTTT
.,TRBJ2-3,TRBV12-1,.,CASRWPRSHDTQYF,TGTGCCAGCAGGTGGCCCCGATCCCACGATACGCAGTATTTT
many,TRBJ2-6,TRBV6-2/TRBV6-3,.,CASSFQGSGANVLTF,TGTGCCAGCAGTTTTCAGGGTTCTGGGGCCAACGTCCTGACTTTC
.,TRBJ1-2,TRBV9,.,CASSSGAGQTYGYTF,TGTGCCAGCAGTTCTGGTGCAGGCCAGACCTATGGCTACACCTTC
.,TRBJ2-7,TRBV5-1,.,CASSLAGAGDLYEQYF,TGCGCCAGCAGCTTGGCCGGGGCAGGGGACCTTTACGAGCAGTACTTC
.,TRBJ1-2,TRBV7-8,TRBD1,CASSLGQGAEGYTF,TGTGCCAGCAGCTTAGGCCAGGGGGCGGAAGGCTACACCTTC
.,TRBJ2-7,TRBV11-2,.,CASSLAHRSSLAGYEQYF,TGTGCCAGCAGCTTAGCGCACAGGTCTTCACTCGCCGGCTACGAGCAGTACTTC
few,TRBJ2-7,TRBV9,.,CASSAGLPYEQYF,TGTGCCAGCAGCGCTGGGCTACCCTACGAGCAGTACTTC
.,TRBJ1-3,TRBV5-1,.,CASSLEQSSSGNTIYF,TGCGCCAGCAGCTTAGAACAGTCCTCCTCTGGAAACACCATATATTTT
once,TRBJ1-6,TRBV2,.,CASNGRVDSSYNSPLHF,TGTGCCAGCAACGGCAGGGTTGATAGTTCCTATAATTCACCCCTCCACTTT
.,TRBJ2-1,TRBV6-5,.,CASRTEGMRFEQFF,TGTGCCAGCAGGACCGAGGGAATGAGATTTGAGCAGTTCTTC
once,TRBJ2-1,TRBV7-3,TRBD1,CASSLTGGTYNEQFF,TGTGCCAGCAGCTTGACAGGGGGTACCTACAATGAGCAGTTCTTC
.,TRBJ2-7,TRBV3-1/TRBV3-2,.,CASSLRGPLPHEQYF,TGTGCCAGCAGCCTGAGAGGCCCTCTCCCCCATGAGCAGTACTTC
.,TRBJ2-7,TRBV12-3/TRBV12-4,TRBD2,CASSWDYSYEQYF,TGTGCCAGCAGCTGGGACTACTCCTACGAGCAGTACTTC
.,TRBJ2-1,TRBV28,.,CASSAYSGRAYNEQFF,TGTGCCAGCAGCGCCTATAGCGGAAGGGCCTACAATGAGCAGTTCTTC
.,TRBJ2-1,TRBV5-1,.,CASSVRGGGFEQFF,TGCGCCAGCAGCGTTCGCGGAGGGGGCTTCGAGCAGTTCTTC
.,TRBJ1-6,TRBV14,.,CASSQGQGVGNSPLHF,TGTGCCAGCAGCCAAGGCCAGGGTGTCGGGAATTCACCCCTCCACTTT
once,TRBJ2-3,TRBV6-5,.,CASMGGGHSTDTQYF,TGTGCCAGCATGGGCGGGGGCCATAGCACAGATACGCAGTATTTT
.,TRBJ2-6,TRBV5-1,TRBD1,CASSLDRGSGANVLTF,TGCGCCAGCAGCTTGGACAGGGGCTCTGGGGCCAACGTCCTGACTTTC
.,TRBJ1-3,TRBV7-2,.,CASSLAHFSGNTIYF,TGTGCCAGCAGCTTAGCCCACTTCTCTGGAAACACCATATATTTT
.,TRBJ1-6,TRBV6-2/TRBV6-3,TRBD1,CASSSPGTGNSPLHF,TGTGCCAGCAGCTCTCCCGGGACAGGGAATTCACCCCTCCACTTT
.,TRBJ1-4,TRBV13,TRBD1,CASSRTGSNEKLFF,TGTGCCAGCAGTCGGACAGGGAGCAATGAAAAACTGTTTTTT